This TCR beta chain stems from a study of HIV-infected patients and healthy controls. Study as a whole: No general T-cell lymphocytopenia was present, and per-chain CDR3 totals resembled those of controls.

This clonotype was observed many times. The antigen is unknown. Roughly three months, about 14 weeks, into antiretroviral therapy, follow-up blood was collected. The repertoire came from unfractionated whole blood and reflected all unsorted peripheral T cells. About 500 ng RNA was reverse transcribed with alpha and beta constant-region primers. Separate chain-specific third strand synthesis with multiplexing indices produced the alpha and beta libraries. Ligation attached cDNA to a 5' RACE adapter that carried a random hexamer and SP2 site. MiXCR, run by TCRdb on the 5' RACE reads, gives a single entry per CDR3 protein. The profile shows about 10,000 distinct CDR3 sequences, almost 6% of them singletons. Study results and limitations: Healthy controls shared more CDR3 sequences between individuals than HIV-infected patients did.

CDR1 SGHVS and CDR2 FQNEAQ come from the germline V gene. The V end was cut by 4 bases, the J end by 2 bases, with 18 bases between. The CDR3 sequence is 17 residues long. The material was blood, obtained during antiretroviral therapy. The TCR was taken from an adult with HIV infection. The donor label of this sample is uncertain. V usage is TRBV7-8 and J usage is TRBJ1-5; tentatively, D is TRBD1 (5 bases). The CDR3 nucleotides read TGTGCCAGCAGCTACGACAGTATCACCGGGGGCAATCAGCCCCAGCATTTT. This translates into CASSYDSITGGNQPQHF.